This T cell receptor (beta chain) was recorded in a study of cytomegalovirus exposure and HLA in healthy donors (dated 2017 in TCRdb). Describing the broader study: An earlier analysis of around 600 of the donors reported about 250 Gb of sequence data and approximately 110 million unique TCR beta sequences from some 180 million T cells. An early release that covered 500 to 800 HLA-typed donors contained 300 to 350 gigabases of sequencing data and around 80 million unique TCR sequences. Of the roughly 400 genotyped donors, approximately 80% fell in the genetic ancestry cluster associated with self-reported Caucasian donors. The study was designed to test whether signatures of past pathogen exposure could be identified by cataloging public T cell receptors. The study used immunosequencing to profile the T cell repertoires of approximately 630 subjects and linked those repertoires to cytomegalovirus serostatus. Along with the approximately 670-subject first cohort, a separate validation cohort of over a hundred different subjects was used. The study combined high-throughput TCR immunosequencing, statistical association of individual TCRs with disease status, and machine learning to predict cytomegalovirus infection status. A later analysis re-examined previously published TCR beta repertoires from several hundred donors and added high-resolution HLA genotyping to investigate patterns of TCR occurrence. Rather than using new phenotypic data, the later analysis identified candidate immune exposures from TCR beta sequences and from how often those sequences occurred across donors. To decide whether each TCR beta V gene segment behaved as functional or pseudogenic, an earlier analysis of several hundred of the donors relied on high-throughput TCR beta sequencing. Donor age, sex, ethnicity and CMV serostatus were collected together with the repertoire data. A later genetic analysis took genome-wide SNP genotypes for about three fifths of the roughly 700 donors and used that subset as a discovery cohort. Every repertoire in the discovery cohort had been generated on one and the same sequencing platform. HLA typing covered class I and class II loci at four-digit resolution. The number of typed donors differed by locus: about 620-640 for A, B, C, DRB1 and DQB1; 500 to 550 for DQA1; 606 for DPA1; and 400 to 480 for DPB1. About five DR-DQ haplotypes were treated as single units for association and clustering because of strong linkage in the cohort. Across 398 genotyped donors of the cohort, an average of roughly 250,000 unique TCR beta nucleotide sequences per donor were sequenced, and about a sixth of those sequences were non-productive.

Receptor amplification or capture employed the immunoSEQ multiplex PCR assay. For the multiplex PCR, a mixture combining 60 forward primers for TCR Vbeta segments and 13 reverse primers for TCR Jbeta segments was used. The CDR3 region of rearranged TCR beta genes was amplified from genomic DNA by a multiplex PCR assay. On the Illumina HiSeq System, the amplified TCR beta libraries were sequenced as 87-base-pair reads. As for how the authors treated the data: A later analysis tallied around 80 million unique TCR beta chains across the approximately 670 repertoires, and around 12 million of those chains were shared by two or more donors. A nearest-neighbor algorithm error-corrected the raw reads and collapsed the reads into unique sequences, merging closely related sequences to remove PCR and sequencing errors. To assign V, D and J gene segments, CDR3 sequences were aligned to IMGT reference sequences. For a sequence to be retained, a match of at least six nucleotides to both a V gene segment and a J gene segment was required. A rearrangement was called productive if the CDR3 had no stop codons and remained in frame with V and J, and every other rearrangement was called non-productive. CDR3 was defined by IMGT convention, running from the second conserved V-encoded cysteine to the conserved J-encoded phenylalanine. The earlier analysis of about 570 of the donors excluded any sequence lacking an unambiguous match to a single V gene segment. In an earlier analysis of several hundred of the donors, V segments were called functional above 56.7% productive rearrangements and were called segregating when the between-donor standard deviation exceeded 5%. A statistical classification framework was built for diagnosing cytomegalovirus status from the catalog of TCR beta chain sequences. In a later analysis, TCR nucleotide sequences were compared against IMGT/GENE-DB human TR gene sequences so that V and J genes could be assigned. A later analysis assigned CDR3 sequences and most-parsimonious VDJ recombination scenarios with the TCRdist pipeline. In a later analysis, each TCR beta chain was defined by its CDR3 amino acid sequence together with its V-gene family, and reads without a unique V-gene family were excluded. A later analysis removed 600 or so highly shared, low-generation-probability nucleotide sequences to deal with suspected cross-contamination and a sequencing artifact. In a later analysis, a clonal expansion index was calculated for each public chain from normalized within-repertoire ranks of inferred template counts. In a later analysis, generation probabilities were computed with a VDJ recombination model fitted to out-of-frame rearrangements, and the resulting probabilities were checked against IGoR. In a later analysis, hypergeometric tests were used to score TCR-TCR, TCR-HLA and TCR-CMV co-occurrence, with a repertoire-size bias correction applied to TCR pairs. False discovery rates were estimated in a later analysis by permuting HLA or CMV assignments 20 times. A later analysis grouped co-occurring TCRs with DBSCAN, adding TCRdist sequence similarity when clustering within HLA-allele-positive subsets. Co-occurrence clustering excluded repertoires with fewer than 30,000 or more than 120,000 public chains, plus five with anomalous nucleotide sharing. TCRdb retrieved this table from immuneACCESS and kept in-frame rearrangements only. Not all clones are present; in checked studies, unresolved V genes account for under half, and no reason is known for the remainder. V, J and clone size are those of that table, while D and trimming were read from the DNA. In all, the sample holds under 200,000 clones, and less than 90% of those were seen once. The ten largest make up 1.9% of the sample.

The paper as a whole reports these results and caveats: Cytomegalovirus status was reported to be diagnosed by the classifier with high specificity and sensitivity in both the original and validation cohorts. A few of the identified cytomegalovirus-associated TCR beta chains were confirmed in vitro to be specific for cytomegalovirus antigens. The earlier analysis of approximately 560 of the donors excluded some 15 rarely observed V segments, including chromosome 9 orphons, because counts were too low. A further reported finding was that TCR beta sequences accurately predicted the HLA-A and HLA-B alleles for most subjects in the first cohort. According to a later genetic analysis, donors in an Asian-associated ancestry cluster had fewer N-insertions in productive TCRs than the approximately 670-donor mean. The 87-base-pair reads could not distinguish some IMGT-functional V segments, including TRBV6-2 and TRBV6-3, so those segments were excluded. According to a later analysis, parvovirus B19, influenza, CMV and Epstein-Barr virus appeared linked to several top co-occurrence clusters. A later analysis found that most CMV-associated TCR beta chains appeared HLA-restricted, with HLA associations seemingly driven largely by CMV exposure. A group of highly shared sequence variants was considered likely to be a technical artifact of the sequencing pipeline. Linkage disequilibrium might explain the correlated functional status among segregating V segments, but an unknown experimental factor could not be excluded. In a later analysis, TCR association rates were found to vary across HLA loci, with the most associated TCRs seen for DRB1 alleles and the fewest for HLA-C alleles. In this cohort, only TCR beta chains were sequenced, and detectable features were limited by the absence of alpha or paired-chain data. HLA typing was unavailable for some donors at each locus, so association tests used only the typed subset. The study listed 150 to 200 TCR beta chains as associated with cytomegalovirus. The presence/absence analyses assumed that sequencing depth was roughly uniform across donors, and that assumption may not be true. In a later analysis, HLA-associated TCR beta chains were found to be more clonally expanded and to have lower generation probabilities than equally common non-associated chains. For the cohort, immune exposure information was limited to CMV serostatus. In a later genetic analysis, a missense DCLRE1C variant was associated with V-gene and J-gene trimming of TCR beta chains, and the association was replicated in an independent cohort. When HLA alleles, especially DR and DQ, strongly co-occurred, attributing TCR associations to individual alleles was difficult. Most TCR sequences were seen in very few donors, while some public TCRs were found in many individuals. According to the authors, the approach could potentially be generalized to other disease states and immunological phenotypes. At a false discovery rate of 0.05, a later analysis linked roughly 17,000 TCR beta sequences to specific HLA alleles. In an earlier analysis of several hundred of the donors, most TCR beta V segments were observed in productive rearrangements about 90% or about 30% of the time, broadly matching IMGT annotations.

With respect to this clone: No antigen is known for it. No clone much larger than this one lies a single base away; base qualities are absent.

As encoded in the germline V gene, CDR1 is SGDLS while CDR2 is YYNGEE. Including cysteine and phenylalanine, the CDR3 has 15 amino acids. The kept DNA is CDR3 alone, 45 bases in frame from the first base. V ends up 2 bases short and J 4 bases short, with an unmatched junction base count of 6. The cohort comprised 710 or so healthy bone marrow donors. Cohort members were all nominally healthy when sampled, although unrecorded immune exposures were likely present. The donor tested CMV seronegative and was one of the 352 seronegative cohort members. Every donor gave a peripheral blood sample, and the peripheral blood mononuclear cells from that sample were used for TCR beta sequencing. Genomic DNA was extracted from the blood cell samples with the Qiagen DNeasy Blood Extraction Kit.

The source of this sequence is a man aged 18-30 years in good health and CMV-seronegative. The rearranged chain carries TRBV9 and TRBJ1-1; a stretch of 9 junction bases matches TRBD1. The specimen sequenced was PBMCs. The DNA sequence is as follows: TGTGCCAGCAGCGTCCAGGGACAGGGAGCCACTGAAGCTTTCTTT. This gives the protein CASSVQGQGATEAFF.